The 32 T cell receptor beta chains given below trace back to one sample, sequenced in a study of blood T cells in healthy people across ages. The second PCR ran about 6 to 12 cycles with a sample-barcoded 5' primer and J-beta primers. One entry per CDR3 protein results from TCRdb running MiXCR on the 5' RACE reads. The table includes more than 650,000 distinct CDR3 sequences, around 24% detected once. These same records also appear under a second study, on T cells of mothers and their children.

The source material was blood. All receptors come from a boy aged 5-17 years in good health.

V is TRBV20-1 and J is TRBJ2-5; D is ambiguous. The CDR3 has 10 amino acids. Trimming removed 6 bases at V and 5 bases at J, with 7 bases between. The germline V gene encodes CDR1 DFQATT and CDR2 SNEGSKA (reference sequence). In nucleotides, the CDR3 is TGCAGTGCCAGCGCGGAGACCCAGTACTTC. Translation: CSASAETQYF.

This clonotype was seen a few times. This chain connects TRBV20-1 to TRBJ1-1, with unresolved D. V gave up 6 bases and J gave up 1 base, with 15 bases separating them. The CDR3 has 14 amino acids. Germline-derived CDR1 and CDR2 are DFQATT and SNEGSKA (reference sequence). The CDR3 sequence: CSALGGVANTEAFF. The CDR3 nucleotides read TGCAGTGCGCTGGGCGGGGTGGCGAACACTGAAGCTTTCTTT.

Only a few counts were recorded for this clonotype. The chain is built from TRBV29-1 and TRBJ2-7; possible D gene TRBD1, 6 bases. Germline V gives CDR1 SQVTM, CDR2 ANQGSEA. This CDR3 has 14 amino acids. V was pared by 4 bases and J by 7 bases, with 20 bases between. CDR3 region: CSVATDSSLVEQYF. CDR3 DNA: TGCAGCGTTGCAACGGACAGTTCTTTGGTGGAGCAGTACTTC.

With respect to this clonotype: The junction shows a germline mismatch at one end, possibly a read error. J is TRBJ1-4 and V is TRBV6-5; D not certain. The CDR3 has 9 residues. From germline, CDR1 is MNHEY and CDR2 SVGAGI. DNA for the CDR3: TGTGCCAGCAGCTATGTCCTGGTTTTT. It is translated as CASSYVLVF.

This clonotype was detected only a few times. The chain carries TRBV29-1 and TRBJ2-5, with TRBD1 identical over 7 bases. The CDR3 runs 14 residues. CDR1 and CDR2 from the germline V gene are SQVTM and ANQGSEA. Trimming at V came to 5 bases and at J to 6 bases, leaving 12 bases not matched to a gene. The chain's CDR3 is CSVTQTGNIKTQYF. The CDR3 nucleotides are TGCAGCGTTACTCAGACAGGGAACATAAAGACCCAGTACTTC. Filled out from reference TRBV29-1 and TRBJ2-5, the complete variable domain reads SAVISQKPSRDICQRGTSLTIQCQVDSQVTMMFWYRQQPGQSLTLIATANQGSEATYESGFVIDKFPISRPNLTFSTLTVSNMSPEDSSIYLCSVTQTGNIKTQYFGPGTRLLVL.

This chain links TRBV29-1 with TRBJ2-7; TRBD2 is a possible D gene (6 bases). Trimming left V 6 bases short and J 5 bases short, with 14 bases between. The CDR3 loop spans 12 amino acids. Germline CDR1 is SQVTM and CDR2 is ANQGSEA. DNA of the CDR3: TGCAGCGTCGGAGGGCCCCGGGACGAGCAGTACTTC. Translation: CSVGGPRDEQYF.

V gene TRBV3-1 combines with J gene TRBJ2-1; a weak D match, TRBD2 (7 bases). The CDR3 extends over 12 amino acids. V lost 4 bases and J 8 bases, leaving 9 bases between the germline ends. The germline gives CDR1 LGHDT, CDR2 YNNKEL (reference sequence). This CDR3 is CASSPGGHEQFF. As DNA, the CDR3 is TGTGCCAGCAGCCCGGGGGGCCATGAGCAGTTCTTC.

This clonotype was seen only a few times. V is TRBV18 and J is TRBJ2-3; D is perhaps TRBD1 (5 bases). Germline CDR1 is KGHSH and CDR2 is LQKENI. V was clipped by 3 bases and J by 6 bases, with 10 bases between them. This CDR3 is 13 amino acids long. In DNA form, the CDR3 reads TGTGCCAGCTCACCGCGACCAGGGGATACGCAGTATTTT. Protein: CASSPRPGDTQYF.

The V call is TRBV7-2, the J call TRBJ2-4, with D possibly called TRBD1 or TRBD2 (5 bases each). Germline V gene data show CDR1 as SGHTA and CDR2 as FQGNSA. This CDR3 region has 15 residues. Trimming cost V 4 bases and J 9 bases, with 19 bases left between them. Here the CDR3 reads CASSSRTSAGGIQYF. DNA of the CDR3: TGTGCCAGCAGCTCCAGGACAAGCGCAGGAGGCATTCAGTACTTC.

This clonotype was counted between two and nine times. The V gene is TRBV2, the J gene TRBJ2-1; D is tentatively TRBD1 or TRBD2 (5 bases each). Trimming cost V 7 bases and J 4 bases, with 17 bases left between them. The CDR3 has 15 amino acids. The germline gives CDR1 SNHLY, CDR2 FYNNEI. Written as DNA, the CDR3 is TGTGCCAGCATCCGGGACGGGGCCGGGTACAATGAGCAGTTCTTC. Encoded protein: CASIRDGAGYNEQFF.

The chain recombines TRBV6-6 with TRBJ2-1; 9 bases fit TRBD2. The V gene's germline CDR1 is MNHNY and CDR2 SVGAGI (reference sequence). The CDR3 extends over 15 amino acids. The V gene end was trimmed by 3 bases and the J gene end by 6 bases; junction bases not matched to a gene: 6. CDR3 region: CASSYSIAGANEQFF. In DNA, the CDR3 is TGTGCCAGCAGTTATTCCATAGCGGGGGCCAATGAGCAGTTCTTC.

The CDR3 bases are TGCAGTGCTAGACCCGGACAGGGGGTTAATTCACCCCTCCACTTT. It is translated as CSARPGQGVNSPLHF. This chain uses TRBV20-1 with TRBJ1-6; TRBD1 matches at 10 bases. Trimming at V came to 2 bases and at J to 6 bases, leaving 4 bases not matched to a gene. The CDR3 is made up of 15 amino acids. CDR1 is DFQATT, CDR2 SNEGSKA, per germline (reference sequence).

The chain links TRBV29-1 to TRBJ2-3; TRBD2 agrees at 7 bases. Germline-derived CDR1 and CDR2 are SQVTM and ANQGSEA. The ends lost 8 bases at V and 5 bases at J; junction bases unmatched: 7. The CDR3 covers 12 residues. The CDR3 bases are TGCAGCCTGGGAGGGAGGGGAGATACGCAGTATTTT. This codes for CSLGGRGDTQYF.

The V call is TRBV5-1, the J call TRBJ1-4; TRBD1 matches at 7 bases. J was trimmed by 8 bases and V by 0 bases; bases with no gene match: 4. The CDR3 is 14 residues long. Looked up from germline, CDR1 is SGHRS and CDR2 is YFSETQ. CDR3 DNA sequence: TGCGCCAGCAGCTTGGAAGGGGGCGAAGAAAAACTGTTTTTT. Residues: CASSLEGGEEKLFF.

The rearrangement links TRBV18 to TRBJ2-7, with 9 positions matching TRBD1. The CDR3 is 12 residues long. Unmatched junction bases numbered 0, after V lost 2 bases and J lost 7 bases. The V gene's germline CDR1 is KGHSH and CDR2 LQKENI. DNA for the CDR3: TGTGCCAGCTCACCAGGGACAGGGGAGCAGTACTTC. Translated, it gives CASSPGTGEQYF. Full variable domain (rest looked up from reference TRBV18 and TRBJ2-7): NAGVMQNPRHLVRRRGQEARLRCSPMKGHSHVYWYRQLPEEGLKFMVYLQKENIIDESGMPKERFSAEFPKEGPSILRIQQVVRGDSAAYFCASSPGTGEQYFGPGTRLTVT.

V usage is TRBV20-1 and J usage is TRBJ2-6; a possible D gene is TRBD1 (6 bases). This CDR3 contains 17 residues. V dropped 6 bases and J dropped 0 bases, with 18 bases sitting between them. The V gene's germline CDR1 is DFQATT and CDR2 SNEGSKA (reference sequence). CDR3: CSAIHGTFSSGANVLTF. The CDR3 region has the DNA TGCAGTGCAATCCACGGGACATTTAGCTCTGGGGCCAACGTCCTGACTTTC.

Only a few counts were recorded for this clonotype. V gene TRBV9 combines with J gene TRBJ2-5, with TRBD1 as a possible D gene (6 bases). This CDR3 has 14 amino acids. Germline lookup yields CDR1 SGDLS and CDR2 YYNGEE. Trimming took 2 bases from V and 0 from J, leaving 8 bases between them. The CDR3 DNA is TGTGCCAGCAGCGTCGGACAGTACCAAGAGACCCAGTACTTC. Amino acids: CASSVGQYQETQYF.

V and J are TRBV6-5 and TRBJ1-1; D unclear. Trimming shortened V by 8 bases and J by 0 bases, and 13 bases separated the two germline ends. The CDR3 has 14 residues. CDR1 is MNHEY and CDR2 is SVGAGI in the germline V gene. DNA for the CDR3: TGTGCCAGCGGCATGGGAGTTATGAACACTGAAGCTTTCTTT. It codes for CASGMGVMNTEAFF.

In DNA, the CDR3 is TGCAGCGTTAGGGGCAGCAATACTAAAATGAACACTGAAGCTTTCTTT. Translating it yields CSVRGSNTKMNTEAFF. This chain uses TRBV29-1 with TRBJ1-1; TRBD1 is a possible D gene (5 bases). CDR1 is SQVTM and CDR2 is ANQGSEA in the germline V gene. Trimming took off 5 bases at V and 0 bases at J, with 19 bases between the two ends. There are 16 residues in the CDR3.

The V call is TRBV6-4, the J call TRBJ1-2; possible D gene TRBD1, 6 bases. The ends were cut back, 4 bases at V and 8 bases at J, with 14 bases in the middle. The CDR3 is made up of 13 amino acids. CDR1 is MRHNA, CDR2 SNTAGT, per germline. The CDR3 reads CASSGSGASGYTF. The CDR3 coding sequence is TGTGCCAGCAGTGGTTCGGGGGCGTCAGGCTACACCTTC.

The chain carries TRBV24-1 and TRBJ2-1; 10 bases agree with TRBD2. The CDR3 spans 18 residues. Germline V gives CDR1 KGHDR, CDR2 SFDVKD. The ends lost 4 bases at V and 2 bases at J; junction bases unmatched: 10. The CDR3 sequence is CATSDPQASGGTYNEQFF. CDR3 in DNA: TGTGCCACCAGTGACCCCCAAGCTAGCGGGGGTACCTACAATGAGCAGTTCTTC.

This rearrangement joins TRBV5-1 to TRBJ1-2; no firm D call. CDR1 is SGHRS and CDR2 is YFSETQ in the germline V gene. The CDR3 consists of 14 residues. With 3 bases removed from V and 6 bases from J, the gap between germline ends came to 15 bases. This CDR3 is CASSSDTPQNGYTF. DNA for the CDR3: TGCGCCAGCAGCTCGGATACCCCTCAGAATGGCTACACCTTC.

This clonotype was detected only a few times. CDR3 sequence reads: CASSYSRDQPQHF. CDR3 in DNA: TGTGCCAGCAGTTACTCCAGGGATCAGCCCCAGCATTTT. The rearrangement uses TRBV6-5 and TRBJ1-5, with D tentatively TRBD1 (5 bases). The CDR3 sequence is 13 residues long. The germline CDR1 and CDR2 sequences are MNHEY and SVGAGI. V lost 0 bases and J lost 5, with 5 bases in between.

The gene calls are TRBV7-9 and TRBJ2-3; 9 bases agree with TRBD2. This CDR3 is built from 15 residues. Germline CDR1 SEHNR, CDR2 FQNEAQ (reference sequence). J was trimmed by 6 bases and V by 5 bases; bases with no gene match: 9. The CDR3 DNA follows: TGTGCCAGCAGCCCGCTAGCGGGGTTTATGGATACGCAGTATTTT. Encoded protein: CASSPLAGFMDTQYF.

The chain recombines TRBV18 with TRBJ2-3; D remains unclear. CDR1 KGHSH and CDR2 LQKENI come from the germline V gene. The CDR3 runs 14 residues. Trimming cost V 1 base and J 11 bases, with 16 bases left between them. This chain's CDR3 is CASSPLGQVYEQYF. CDR3 sequence (DNA): TGTGCCAGCTCACCACTTGGCCAGGTCTACGAGCAGTATTTT.

This chain links TRBV28 with TRBJ1-2; weak D call: TRBD1 (6 bases). The CDR3 consists of 13 residues. The V gene lost 7 bases and the J gene lost 6 bases, with 15 bases spanning the gap. CDR1 is MDHEN and CDR2 is SYDVKM in the germline V gene. The CDR3 here is CASTLQGLDGYTF. The CDR3 DNA is TGTGCCAGCACTCTTCAGGGGCTCGATGGCTACACCTTC.

In this sample, this clonotype turned up a few times. The CDR3 bases are TGTGCCAGCAGCTTTGTGGAGACACCGATATACAATGAGCAGTTCTTC. Protein product: CASSFVETPIYNEQFF. V is TRBV5-5 and J is TRBJ2-1; D ambiguous. This CDR3 spans 16 amino acids. V dropped 2 bases and J dropped 4 bases, with 16 bases sitting between them. Looked up from germline, CDR1 is SGHKS and CDR2 is YYEKEE (reference sequence).

The CDR3 here is CASSLGQMGTEAFF. CDR3 in DNA: TGTGCCAGCAGCTTAGGACAGATGGGGACTGAAGCTTTCTTT. The gene calls are TRBV7-2 and TRBJ1-1; weak D call: TRBD1 (5 bases). CDR1 and CDR2 (germline): SGHTA, FQGNSA. This CDR3 contains 14 residues. The V end was cut by 1 base, the J end by 5 bases, with 11 bases between.

The chain recombines TRBV27 with TRBJ2-5, with D possibly being TRBD2 (6 bases). The J call is doubtful: the DNA matches TRBJ2-7 better. This CDR3 has 15 residues. Germline-derived CDR1 and CDR2 are MNHEY and SMNVEV (reference sequence). CDR3 in DNA: TGTGCCAGCAGTTTATCCCAGGGAGGCATTTACGAGCAGTACTTC. This encodes CASSLSQGGIYEQYF.

V and J are TRBV20-1 and TRBJ1-4; TRBD1 might be the D (5 bases). Germline-derived CDR1 and CDR2 are DFQATT and SNEGSKA (reference sequence). Trimming removed 3 bases at V and 7 bases at J, with 12 bases between. CDR3 length equals 13 residues. The CDR3 DNA follows: TGCAGTGCTAGGGGGGGTAGTACTGAAAAACTGTTTTTT. This codes for CSARGGSTEKLFF.

J is TRBJ2-5 and V is TRBV7-9, with D hard to call. The germline V gene encodes CDR1 SEHNR and CDR2 FQNEAQ (reference sequence). CDR3 length: 14 amino acids. The ends were cut back, 1 base at V and 2 bases at J, with 8 bases in the middle. CDR3 sequence (DNA): TGTGCCAGCAGCTTAGTCGAGGATCAAGAGACCCAGTACTTC. Translated, it gives CASSLVEDQETQYF.

The chain combines TRBV9 with TRBJ2-5, with D possibly being TRBD1 (6 bases). The V and J ends lost 0 bases and 5 bases respectively, with 11 bases between them. In germline, CDR1 is SGDLS, CDR2 YYNGEE. CDR3 size: 14 residues. CDR3 sequence reads: CASSVGFRGETQYF. The CDR3, as DNA: TGTGCCAGCAGCGTAGGATTCAGGGGCGAGACCCAGTACTTC.